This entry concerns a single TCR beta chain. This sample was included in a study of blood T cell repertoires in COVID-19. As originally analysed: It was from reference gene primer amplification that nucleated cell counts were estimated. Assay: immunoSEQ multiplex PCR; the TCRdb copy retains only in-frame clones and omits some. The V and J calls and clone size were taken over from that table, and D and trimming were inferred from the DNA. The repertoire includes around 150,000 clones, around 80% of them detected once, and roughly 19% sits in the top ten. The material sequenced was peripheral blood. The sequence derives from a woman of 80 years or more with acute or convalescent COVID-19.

The DNA for the CDR3 is TGTGCCAGCGCCCCTACCCAGGTTTCTGGAAACACCATATATTTT. This codes for CASAPTQVSGNTIYF. The chain links TRBV18 to TRBJ1-3, with no clear D. V lost 8 bases and J lost 1, with 15 bases in between. The germline V gene encodes CDR1 KGHSH and CDR2 LQKENI. The CDR3 is 15 residues long. The entire variable domain, with the rest obtained from reference TRBV18 and TRBJ1-3, is as follows: NAGVMQNPRHLVRRRGQEARLRCSPMKGHSHVYWYRQLPEEGLKFMVYLQKENIIDESGMPKERFSAEFPKEGPSILRIQQVVRGDSAAYFCASAPTQVSGNTIYFGEGSWLTVV.